Below, 25 T cell receptor beta chains from the same sample are listed, as sequenced in a study of T cells in Graves' hyperthyroidism and ophthalmopathy. Template material for amplifying TCR beta CDR3 regions consisted of RNA transcripts. A set of HTBI primers served as the primers for a first-round RT-PCR of the TCR CDR3. One entry per CDR3 protein, called by TCRdb with MiXCR from the multiplex PCR reads. The sample includes about 620,000 distinct CDR3 sequences, around 15% seen only once; the top ten take 3.8%. Sequenced: blood. The origin of the receptors is a woman in her 30s with Graves' hyperthyroidism.

This clonotype was counted a few times. The chain links TRBV25-1 to TRBJ1-1; no reliable D call. CDR1 is MGHDK and CDR2 is SYGVNS in the germline V gene. V was clipped by 5 bases and J by 0 bases, with 16 bases between them. The CDR3 is 16 residues long. CDR3 amino acids: CASSRNPGSMNTEAFF. The DNA for the CDR3 is TGTGCCAGCAGTCGAAACCCCGGTTCCATGAACACTGAAGCTTTCTTT.

This clonotype came up a few times. The chain joins TRBV20-1 to TRBJ2-4, with 13 bases fitting TRBD2. CDR3 length: 14 residues. Germline loops: CDR1 DFQATT, CDR2 SNEGSKA (reference sequence). Trimming took 6 bases from V and 7 from J; bases not matched to a gene: 6. CDR3 in DNA: TGCAGTGCCACCCCACTAGCGGGAGGGAACATTCAGTACTTC. As protein: CSATPLAGGNIQYF.

There are a few counts of this clonotype. The chain uses TRBV30 and TRBJ2-3, with 7 bases aligning to TRBD1. CDR1 is GTSNPN, CDR2 SVGIG, per germline (reference sequence). The ends lost 4 bases at V and 2 bases at J; junction bases unmatched: 6. The CDR3 is 14 residues long. Written as DNA, the CDR3 is TGTGCCTGGAATCAGGGGGAACTCACAGATACGCAGTATTTT. This translates into CAWNQGELTDTQYF.

This chain connects TRBV12-5 to TRBJ2-1, with no clear D. Looked up from germline, CDR1 is LGHNT and CDR2 is FRNRAP. The CDR3 length is 16 residues. The V and J ends lost 7 bases and 1 base respectively, with 17 bases between them. In DNA form, the CDR3 reads TGTGCTAGTGCCGTCGGCGGCACAGTTTCCTACAATGAGCAGTTCTTC. Protein: CASAVGGTVSYNEQFF.

This clonotype appeared many times. This rearrangement joins TRBV20-1 to TRBJ2-5; D is possibly TRBD2 (5 bases). V lost 1 base to trimming and J lost 5 bases, with 17 bases between them. In germline, CDR1 is DFQATT, CDR2 SNEGSKA (reference sequence). The CDR3 is made up of 15 amino acids. The CDR3 loop reads CSARGSGSLWETQYF. The CDR3 DNA reads as TGCAGTGCTAGAGGGAGCGGTTCTCTCTGGGAGACCCAGTACTTC.

V and J are TRBV5-1 and TRBJ1-4; TRBD1 is a possible D gene (5 bases). The V gene's germline CDR1 is SGHRS and CDR2 YFSETQ. CDR3 length: 15 amino acids. V gave up 5 bases and J gave up 0 bases, with 11 bases separating them. The CDR3 sequence is CASRYRIATNEKLFF. The CDR3 region has the DNA TGCGCCAGCAGATACAGGATCGCAACTAATGAAAAACTGTTTTTT.

V is TRBV27 and J is TRBJ1-1, with 7 bases fitting TRBD1. J was trimmed by 3 bases and V by 6 bases; bases with no gene match: 10. The CDR3 loop spans 15 amino acids. Germline CDR1 MNHEY, CDR2 SMNVEV (reference sequence). This CDR3 is CASRPGGGVYTEAFF. CDR3 DNA: TGTGCCAGCAGGCCGGGAGGGGGCGTCTACACTGAAGCTTTCTTT.

There are many counts of this clonotype. The chain combines TRBV28 with TRBJ2-5, with TRBD2 matching 9 bases. CDR3 length: 14 residues. CDR1 and CDR2 from the germline V gene are MDHEN and SYDVKM. With V trimmed by 3 bases and J by 4 bases, 3 bases remained unmatched. The CDR3 sequence is CASSFSGSRETQYF. CDR3 DNA: TGTGCCAGCAGTTTTAGCGGGAGCAGAGAGACCCAGTACTTC.

This clonotype occurred a few times. This sequence joins TRBV28 and TRBJ2-1, with D possibly matching TRBD1 (6 bases). This CDR3 region has 16 residues. Germline V gene lookup returns CDR1 MDHEN and CDR2 SYDVKM. Between the trimmed V and J ends, which lost 5 bases and 2 bases, there was a span of 16 bases. The CDR3 nucleotides are TGTGCCAGCAGTCCCCTCGCCCGGGACACCTACAATGAGCAGTTCTTC. This encodes CASSPLARDTYNEQFF.

This clonotype has a count of ten or more. This rearrangement joins TRBV3-1 to TRBJ2-7; TRBD1 is a possible D gene (5 bases). The V gene lost 4 bases and the J gene lost 3 bases, with 10 bases spanning the gap. Per germline, CDR1 LGHDT and CDR2 YNNKEL (reference sequence). The CDR3 runs 13 residues. CDR3 coding DNA: TGTGCCAGCAGCCCCCCAGGGCGCTACGAGCAGTACTTC. It encodes CASSPPGRYEQYF.

CDR3: CASSFPQGLAKNIQYF. The CDR3 DNA reads TGTGCCAGCAGTTTTCCACAGGGCCTAGCCAAAAACATTCAGTACTTC. The chain carries TRBV12-3 or TRBV12-4 and TRBJ2-4; weak D call: TRBD1 (6 bases). V was shortened by 3 bases and J by 0 bases, with 12 bases between the two germline ends. The CDR3 is 16 residues long.

With respect to this clonotype: This may arise from a read error, as a much more abundant clone is one base away. This chain links TRBV20-1 with TRBJ2-1, with 10 bases lining up with TRBD2. This CDR3 spans 13 amino acids. Per germline, CDR1 DFQATT and CDR2 SNEGSKA (reference sequence). With 8 bases clipped from V and 9 bases from J, the junction kept 10 bases outside the gene matches. This chain's CDR3 is CSNTRLAGSEQFF. The CDR3 nucleotides are TGCAGTAATACTCGACTAGCGGGCTCTGAGCAGTTCTTC.

This clonotype appeared a few times. The gene calls are TRBV7-2 and TRBJ2-7, with a possible D match to TRBD2 (6 bases). Trimming cost V 1 base and J 0 bases, with 10 bases left between them. Germline CDR1 is SGHTA and CDR2 is FQGNSA. The CDR3 contains 15 residues. The CDR3 DNA is TGTGCCAGCAGCTTAGACGGGACTGTCTCCTACGAGCAGTACTTC. It yields the protein CASSLDGTVSYEQYF. Together with reference TRBV7-2 and TRBJ2-7, the CDR3 gives the full variable domain: GAGVSQSPSNKVTEKGKDVELRCDPISGHTALYWYRQSLGQGLEFLIYFQGNSAPDKSGLPSDRFSAERTGGSVSTLTIQRTQQEDSAVYLCASSLDGTVSYEQYFGPGTRLTVT.

A word on this clonotype: A junction end diverges from the germline sequence, so it may reflect a read error. V is TRBV11-2 and J is TRBJ2-1; 8 bases are shared with TRBD2. CDR1 is SGHAT and CDR2 is FQNNGV in the germline V gene. This CDR3 has 16 amino acids. The DNA for the CDR3 is TGTGCCAGCAGCGCTTACGGGACTAGGCCCTACAATGGGCAGTTCTTC. Translated, it gives CASSAYGTRPYNGQFF.

This clonotype was seen ten or more times. The CDR3 spells CASNGGRAGDEQFF. The CDR3 nucleotides read TGTGCCAGCAACGGCGGGAGGGCCGGGGATGAGCAGTTCTTC. This chain connects TRBV2 to TRBJ2-1, with 9 bases identical to TRBD2. There are 14 residues in the CDR3. V shed 7 bases and J 8 bases; nucleotides not matched to a gene: 9. Germline loops: CDR1 SNHLY, CDR2 FYNNEI.

Many counts were recorded for this clonotype. The V gene is TRBV28, the J gene TRBJ1-1, with D unresolved. The CDR3 runs 15 residues. The V end lost 5 bases, the J end lost 5 bases, and 18 bases lay between the germline ends. From germline, CDR1 is MDHEN and CDR2 SYDVKM. CDR3 amino acids: CASSKMTGGVTEAFF. DNA for the CDR3: TGTGCCAGCAGTAAAATGACGGGTGGGGTTACTGAAGCTTTCTTT.

This clonotype was recorded at least ten times. The chain is built from TRBV28 and TRBJ2-7, with 14 bases that match TRBD2. V lost 8 bases and J lost 5; bases outside the gene matches: 8. The CDR3 consists of 15 residues. From germline, CDR1 is MDHEN and CDR2 SYDVKM. CDR3 nucleotides: TGTGCCAGCTCCCCCGGGACTAGCGGGAGCGACGAGCAGTACTTC. It encodes CASSPGTSGSDEQYF.

In this sample, this clonotype turned up many times. The V and J genes are TRBV30 and TRBJ2-5, with D perhaps matching TRBD2 (5 bases). Trimming removed 3 bases at V and 4 bases at J, with 18 bases between. CDR1 is GTSNPN, CDR2 SVGIG, per germline (reference sequence). The CDR3 has 15 amino acids. CDR3 loop: CAWRPVHRGLETQYF. The CDR3 DNA reads TGTGCCTGGAGGCCGGTTCATCGAGGGCTAGAGACCCAGTACTTC.

The chain uses TRBV7-6 and TRBJ2-1; 7 positions match TRBD2. J lost 0 bases, V lost 4 bases, and 9 bases had no gene match. CDR1 is SGHVS and CDR2 is FNYEAQ in the germline V gene. The CDR3 runs to 17 residues. CDR3 amino acids: CASSSPPAGSSYNEQFF. CDR3 nucleotides: TGTGCCAGCAGCTCCCCTCCAGCGGGAAGCTCCTACAATGAGCAGTTCTTC.

This clonotype was seen a few times. The chain links TRBV12-3 or TRBV12-4 to TRBJ2-3; D ambiguous. The CDR3 sequence is 15 residues long. The ends were cut back, 1 base at V and 3 bases at J, with 11 bases in the middle. The CDR3 sequence is CASSLVPDGTDTQYF. In nucleotides, the CDR3 is TGTGCCAGCAGTTTAGTGCCCGACGGGACAGATACGCAGTATTTT.

Of note for this clonotype: A much larger clone differs by one base, so this may be a read error. Because it lacks the conserved phenylalanine or tryptophan at the end, this CDR3 is likely a read error. V gene TRBV6-5 combines with J gene TRBJ2-7; possibly TRBD1 or TRBD2 for D (5 bases each). Germline CDR1 reads MNHEY; CDR2 reads SVGAGI. This CDR3 comprises 15 residues. With 1 base removed from V and 4 bases from J, the gap between germline ends came to 14 bases. CDR3 sequence: CASSYLGTAQYEQYL. CDR3 in DNA: TGTGCCAGCAGTTACTTGGGGACGGCTCAATACGAGCAGTACCTC.

This clonotype was counted ten times or more. The chain has TRBV2 and TRBJ2-1; no clear D gene. The CDR3 totals 15 residues. Trimming pared 4 bases from V and 4 bases from J, leaving 14 bases between. Germline CDR1 and CDR2: SNHLY and FYNNEI. DNA for the CDR3: TGTGCCAGCAGTGTAAGTCGATCGAAATACAATGAGCAGTTCTTC. Encoded protein: CASSVSRSKYNEQFF. Full variable domain (outside the CDR3, taken from reference TRBV2 and TRBJ2-1): EPEVTQTPSHQVTQMGQEVILRCVPISNHLYFYWYRQILGQKVEFLVSFYNNEISEKSEIFDDQFSVERPDGSNFTLKIRSTKLEDSAMYFCASSVSRSKYNEQFFGPGTRLTVL.

This clonotype occurred a few times. The CDR3 region has the DNA TGTGCCAGCAGCAATTTCGACAGGGCTGGCTACACCTTC. Its protein product is CASSNFDRAGYTF. The chain has TRBV3-1 and TRBJ1-2; 7 nucleotides match TRBD1. Germline loops: CDR1 LGHDT, CDR2 YNNKEL (reference sequence). There are 13 residues in the CDR3. J gave up 7 bases and V 5 bases, and 7 bases lay outside the gene matches.

V gene TRBV19 combines with J gene TRBJ2-1; D is uncertain. Germline V gene data show CDR1 as LNHDA and CDR2 as SQIVND (reference sequence). Trimming removed 3 bases at V and 8 bases at J, with 11 bases between. This CDR3 region has 13 residues. The DNA of the CDR3 is TGTGCCAGTAGTATCCTGGGCCAGGATGAGCAGTTCTTC. As protein: CASSILGQDEQFF. Full variable domain (outside the CDR3, taken from reference TRBV19 and TRBJ2-1): DGGITQSPKYLFRKEGQNVTLSCEQNLNHDAMYWYRQDPGQGLRLIYYSQIVNDFQKGDIAEGYSVSREKKESFPLTVTSAQKNPTAFYLCASSILGQDEQFFGPGTRLTVL.

This chain links TRBV20-1 with TRBJ2-7; TRBD2 is a possible D gene (5 bases). V dropped 0 bases and J dropped 3 bases, with 12 bases sitting between them. The CDR3 runs 14 residues. The germline CDR1 and CDR2 sequences are DFQATT and SNEGSKA (reference sequence). The CDR3 bases are TGCAGTGCTAGAGATCACGGACTCCACTACGAGCAGTACTTC. This encodes CSARDHGLHYEQYF.